These T cell receptor beta chains were read from a single sample in a study of shared clonotypes between healthy human individuals. Assay used: immunoSEQ multiplex PCR; TCRdb lists only in-frame clones, some missing. The table includes a few million clones, more than 85% detected once. Sequenced input: naive CD4+ T cells from PBMCs. The receptors shown here come from a man between 18 and 29 years old in good health. Some clones in this sample may be carry-over from other donors' samples. Each CDR3 is given with its conserved first and last residue. The D gene is left open where the match is weak. Clone size is given for some rows only: seen once, a few or many times, or a class if the clone is expanded.

abundance,j_gene,d_gene,v_gene,CDR3nt,CDR3aa
-,TRBJ2-1,-,TRBV6-5,TGTGCCAGCAGTCTTTCACGCCCGGGTCGGCAGTTCTTC,CASSLSRPGRQFF
-,TRBJ1-3,-,TRBV27,TGTGCCAGCAGTTTATCGTATAGGTCCTCCACCATATATTTT,CASSLSYRSSTIYF
once,TRBJ2-7,TRBD2,TRBV4-1,TGCGCCAGCAGCCTCGGACTAGCGCTCCCCTACGAGCAGTACTTC,CASSLGLALPYEQYF
-,TRBJ1-5,-,TRBV28,TGTGCCAGCAGTTCTCTGAGGGTAGGGGTCATTAGCAATCAGCCCCAGCATTTT,CASSSLRVGVISNQPQHF
-,TRBJ1-5,-,TRBV11-3,TGTGCCAGCAGCTTACCCCCCATGGGGCGAAATAGCAATCAGCCCCAGCATTTT,CASSLPPMGRNSNQPQHF
-,TRBJ2-2,TRBD2,TRBV5-1,TGCGCCAGCAGCTTCGCCGGGACTAGCTCTTCCGGGGAGCTGTTTTTT,CASSFAGTSSSGELFF
-,TRBJ2-7,TRBD1,TRBV19,TGTGCCAGTAGTATGAGGACAGGGAGGGAGCAGTACTTC,CASSMRTGREQYF
-,TRBJ2-7,-,TRBV5-1,TGCGCCAGCAGCTTGCTTGTCAGTTCGAGCTCCTACGAGCAGTACTTC,CASSLLVSSSSYEQYF
-,TRBJ2-1,TRBD2,TRBV27,TGTGCCAGCAGTTTACTTGGCGGGAGCCCTACCAATGAGCAGTTCTTC,CASSLLGGSPTNEQFF
-,TRBJ1-4,-,TRBV5-8,TGTGCCAGCAGCCCCCGGTTCGGAACGGAAAAACTGTTTTTT,CASSPRFGTEKLFF
-,TRBJ2-3,-,TRBV11-3,TGTGCCAGCAGCCGGGTGGCAGATACGCAGTATTTT,CASSRVADTQYF
-,TRBJ2-7,-,TRBV19,TGTGCCAGTAGTAAAAAGACAGGCAGCTACGAGCAGTACTTC,CASSKKTGSYEQYF
once,TRBJ2-1,-,TRBV7-9,TGTGCCAGCAGCTTAGTAAGTTCCTACAATGAGCAGTTCTTC,CASSLVSSYNEQFF
-,TRBJ2-2,TRBD1,TRBV6-5,TGTGCCAGCAGTTTCAACAGGGGAAACACCGGGGAGCTGTTTTTT,CASSFNRGNTGELFF
-,TRBJ1-6,TRBD1,TRBV4-2,TGTGCCAGCAGTCGGGACAGGGCCAATAATTCACCCCTCCACTTT,CASSRDRANNSPLHF
-,TRBJ1-5,-,TRBV7-9,TGTGCCAGCAGCTTATCGGGCAATCAGCCCCAGCATTTT,CASSLSGNQPQHF